Below are 29 T cell receptor beta chains sequenced from a single sample in a study of T cells after posttransplantation cyclophosphamide listed by TCRdb under 2016. This specimen's treatment or condition label, per the study, means: high-dose cyclophosphamide on days +3 and +4 as single-agent GVHD prophylaxis. For conditioning, the PTCy patients got busulfan and fludarabine, then a related or unrelated marrow graft, followed by cyclophosphamide on days +3 and +4. Library prep was done by the immunoSEQ multiplex PCR assay. The source is immuneACCESS, and TCRdb retained only in-frame sequences with V and J called. Part of the clones is not carried over; for the studies checked, unresolved V genes explain less than half of this, and the remainder is unexplained. The table puts around 7,400 clones in this sample, none counted just once. The top ten clonotypes cover 45% to 65% of the sample. This material consisted of PBMCs, taken after allogeneic stem cell transplant with posttransplant cyclophosphamide. The receptors originated from a male patient aged 50 or older who received an allogeneic stem cell transplant from an unrelated donor, was CMV-positive, and had acute GVHD only. Post transplant, some T cells may arise from the graft donor.

This clone has at least ten counts. The chain couples TRBV7-3 to TRBJ2-2; no clear D. Trimming removed 5 bases from V and 1 base from J, with 11 bases in between. Germline-derived CDR1 and CDR2 are SGHTA and FQGTGA. This CDR3 has 15 amino acids. CDR3 DNA: TGTGCCAGCAGCCCCAACAAGCGGAACACCGGGGAGCTGTTTTTT. Protein product: CASSPNKRNTGELFF.

The V and J genes are TRBV7-2 and TRBJ2-1, with TRBD2 matching over 13 bases. Germline loops: CDR1 SGHTA, CDR2 FQGNSA. CDR3 length: 18 amino acids. V was clipped by 2 bases and J by 10 bases; unmatched bases: 14. The CDR3 DNA sequence: TGTGCCAGCAGCTTAACCGGACTAGCGGGAGATGTCGCGACCGAGCAGTTCTTC. Encoded protein: CASSLTGLAGDVATEQFF.

This clone was counted at least ten times. The chain is built from TRBV5-5 and TRBJ1-4; tentative D call: TRBD1 (6 bases). This CDR3 has 15 residues. Per germline, CDR1 SGHKS and CDR2 YYEKEE (reference sequence). V lost 2 bases and J 4 bases, leaving 12 bases between the germline ends. The CDR3 bases are TGTGCCAGCAGCTTCTCAGGGGAGGGTAATGAAAAACTGTTTTTT. Protein product: CASSFSGEGNEKLFF.

Many counts were recorded for this clone. This chain joins TRBV12-5 and TRBJ1-1; 7 bases align to TRBD1. The ends lost 2 bases at V and 5 bases at J; junction bases unmatched: 11. Looked up from germline, CDR1 is LGHNT and CDR2 is FRNRAP. The CDR3 consists of 16 residues. The CDR3 DNA is TGTGCTAGTGGTTTGATGACAGGGAGAGGGGGGACTGAAGCTTTCTTT. It specifies CASGLMTGRGGTEAFF.

V is TRBV4-3 and J is TRBJ1-3, with 11 positions matching TRBD1. CDR3 size: 15 residues. V dropped 1 base and J dropped 4; count of bases not matched to a gene: 0. The germline V gene encodes CDR1 LGHNA and CDR2 YSLEER. CDR3 region: CASSQGTGGGNTIYF. For the CDR3, the DNA is TGCGCCAGCAGCCAAGGGACAGGGGGCGGAAACACCATATATTTT.

This clone appeared many times. The V call is TRBV7-2, the J call TRBJ1-1; 7 bases are a match to TRBD1. The CDR3 has 15 residues. The germline CDR1 and CDR2 sequences are SGHTA and FQGNSA. Trimming at V came to 5 bases and at J to 3 bases, leaving 9 bases not matched to a gene. Here the CDR3 reads CASSQTIRGYTEAFF. In DNA form, the CDR3 reads TGTGCCAGCAGCCAAACCATCAGGGGGTACACTGAAGCTTTCTTT.

In this sample, this clone turned up many times. This rearrangement joins TRBV21-1 to TRBJ1-1; the table's TRBD1 call for D was not verified on the DNA. TRBV21-1 corresponds to a pseudogene. This CDR3 is built from 14 residues. In DNA, the CDR3 is TGTGCCAGCAGCAAAGTCAGGGTGTGCACTGAAGCTTTCTTT. Translated, it gives CASSKVRVCTEAFF.

The V call is TRBV28, the J call TRBJ1-1, with 7 bases fitting TRBD1. J lost 4 bases, V lost 5 bases, and 4 bases had no gene match. This CDR3 has 13 residues. Germline lookup yields CDR1 MDHEN and CDR2 SYDVKM. The CDR3 bases are TGTGCCAGCAGTGGGGGACAGACCACTGAAGCTTTCTTT. This gives the protein CASSGGQTTEAFF.

This clone is labeled as medium-sized. This chain connects TRBV7-3 to TRBJ2-6; D gene ambiguous. The V and J ends lost 5 bases and 0 bases respectively, with 8 bases between them. Germline CDR1 SGHTA, CDR2 FQGTGA. The CDR3 consists of 15 residues. This chain's CDR3 is CASSGRFSGANVLTF. In DNA form, the CDR3 reads TGTGCCAGCAGCGGTCGGTTCTCTGGGGCCAACGTCCTGACTTTC.

This clone is categorized as medium-sized (0.01 to 0.1%). The rearrangement joins TRBV5-4 to TRBJ2-3; D might be TRBD2 (6 bases). Looked up from germline, CDR1 is SGHNT and CDR2 is YYREEE (reference sequence). Trimming pared 0 bases from V and 11 bases from J, leaving 13 bases between. The CDR3 runs 13 residues. CDR3 bases: TGTGCCAGCAGCTTGGGGTGGGAGGCAGAGCAGTATTTT. Protein sequence: CASSLGWEAEQYF.

This clone showed up just a few times. The V gene is TRBV7-6, the J gene TRBJ2-1, with D maybe TRBD2 (6 bases). This CDR3 has 17 amino acids. Trimming left V 2 bases short and J 0 bases short, with 14 bases between. Germline V gives CDR1 SGHVS, CDR2 FNYEAQ. The CDR3 DNA is TGTGCCAGCAGCTTACGGGCTAGCGCGAGCTCCTACAATGAGCAGTTCTTC. Translation gives CASSLRASASSYNEQFF.

A few counts support this clone. The gene calls are TRBV9 and TRBJ1-2; D call uncertain. Trimming left V 0 bases short and J 5 bases short, with 5 bases between. The CDR3 has 12 residues. CDR1 is SGDLS, CDR2 YYNGEE, per germline. The CDR3: CASSVGGYGYTF. CDR3 coding DNA: TGTGCCAGCAGCGTAGGCGGATATGGCTACACCTTC.

The sample holds many counts of this clone. The chain joins TRBV7-9 to TRBJ2-3; D may be TRBD1 (5 bases). The CDR3 covers 12 residues. Germline V gene sequence: CDR1 SEHNR, CDR2 FQNEAQ (reference sequence). The V end lost 7 bases, the J end lost 7 bases, and 12 bases lay between the germline ends. CDR3 sequence reads: CASTDGQNTQYF. The CDR3, as DNA: TGTGCCAGCACCGACGGACAAAATACGCAGTATTTT.

This clone has at least ten counts. The chain is built from TRBV9 and TRBJ2-1, with D possibly being TRBD2 (5 bases). V was trimmed by 0 bases and J by 4 bases, leaving 11 bases between them. The germline gives CDR1 SGDLS, CDR2 YYNGEE. This CDR3 region has 15 residues. CDR3 residues: CASSVGLAVYNEQFF. The CDR3 nucleotides are TGTGCCAGCAGCGTAGGGCTAGCAGTGTACAATGAGCAGTTCTTC.

This clone was counted at least ten times. The chain uses TRBV25-1 and TRBJ1-2, with TRBD1 matching over 9 bases. There are 13 residues in the CDR3. The germline V gene encodes CDR1 MGHDK and CDR2 SYGVNS. Germline trimming cut 6 bases from V and 2 bases from J; bases unmatched to any gene: 1. The chain's CDR3 is CASSGQGNYGYTF. The CDR3 DNA follows: TGTGCCAGCAGCGGACAGGGGAACTATGGCTACACCTTC.

This clone was recorded at least ten times. The rearrangement joins TRBV27 to TRBJ2-2; 11 nucleotides line up with TRBD1. CDR1 and CDR2 (germline): MNHEY, SMNVEV (reference sequence). The CDR3 is made up of 16 amino acids. J lost 2 bases, V lost 5 bases, and 4 bases had no gene match. CDR3 DNA sequence: TGTGCCAGCAGTCTCAGGACAGGGGGCAACACCGGGGAGCTGTTTTTT. Protein product: CASSLRTGGNTGELFF.

This clone was detected many times. This chain joins TRBV5-1 and TRBJ2-5, with 9 bases that match TRBD1. CDR1 and CDR2 (germline): SGHRS, YFSETQ. V lost 4 bases and J lost 3; bases outside the gene matches: 4. The length of the CDR3 is 14 residues. CDR3 residues: CASSPGTGKETQYF. The CDR3 DNA reads TGCGCCAGCAGCCCAGGGACAGGGAAAGAGACCCAGTACTTC.

This clone was seen at least ten times. J is TRBJ2-5 and V is TRBV29-1, with D perhaps TRBD1 (5 bases). Germline assignment: CDR1 SQVTM and CDR2 ANQGSEA. The CDR3 runs to 12 residues. V lost 3 bases, J lost 2 bases, and 7 bases lay in between. The CDR3 here is CSVDRDQETQYF. The CDR3 DNA follows: TGCAGCGTTGACAGGGATCAAGAGACCCAGTACTTC.

Ten or more counts support this clone. The J gene is TRBJ1-2, the V gene TRBV20-1; D call uncertain. V was trimmed by 6 bases and J by 5 bases, leaving 10 bases between them. The CDR3 extends over 11 amino acids. Germline V gives CDR1 DFQATT, CDR2 SNEGSKA (reference sequence). The CDR3 sequence: CSANTGYGYTF. The CDR3 region has the DNA TGCAGTGCCAATACGGGGTATGGCTACACCTTC.

This clone has a count of ten or more. J is TRBJ2-1 and V is TRBV7-2; 8 bases map to TRBD2. The CDR3 length is 16 residues. Germline CDR1 SGHTA, CDR2 FQGNSA. The ends lost 6 bases at V and 0 bases at J; junction bases unmatched: 7. The CDR3 nucleotides are TGTGCCAGCAGTCCAATAGCGGGGAGCTCCTACAATGAGCAGTTCTTC. It translates to CASSPIAGSSYNEQFF.

This clone has ten or more counts. The J gene is TRBJ2-1, the V gene TRBV6-5; 7 bases line up with TRBD2. The germline gives CDR1 MNHEY, CDR2 SVGAGI. This CDR3 comprises 13 residues. V dropped 4 bases and J dropped 9; count of bases not matched to a gene: 6. The CDR3 here is CASSSITGGEQFF. CDR3 coding DNA: TGTGCCAGCAGTTCCATCACGGGGGGTGAGCAGTTCTTC.

This clone came up many times. V is TRBV5-1 and J is TRBJ2-7; 8 positions match TRBD2. Looked up from germline, CDR1 is SGHRS and CDR2 is YFSETQ. The V segment lost 2 bases and the J segment 0 bases; nucleotides outside the gene matches: 7. CDR3 length: 16 residues. DNA of the CDR3: TGCGCCAGCAGCTTCCTCGGCGGGGGGTCCTCCTACGAGCAGTACTTC. Its protein product is CASSFLGGGSSYEQYF.

A remark on this clone: A much larger clone differs by one base, so this may be a read error. The chain has TRBV5-1 and TRBJ2-3; 8 bases map to TRBD2. Trimming removed 3 bases from V and 2 bases from J; junction bases left unmatched: 11. The CDR3 spans 17 residues. Germline-derived CDR1 and CDR2 are SGHRS and YFSETQ. CDR3 coding DNA: TGCGCCAGCAGCTGGGGGGGGCGGGGGGCATTCACAGATACGCAGTATTTT. It translates to CASSWGGRGAFTDTQYF. Full variable domain (outside the CDR3, taken from reference TRBV5-1 and TRBJ2-3): KAGVTQTPRYLIKTRGQQVTLSCSPISGHRSVSWYQQTPGQGLQFLFEYFSETQRNKGNFPGRFSGRQFSNSRSEMNVSTLELGDSALYLCASSWGGRGAFTDTQYFGPGTRLTVL.

This clone was counted at least ten times. This chain connects TRBV5-6 to TRBJ2-3, with TRBD1 matching over 9 bases. CDR1 and CDR2 from the germline V gene are SGHDT and YYEEEE. This CDR3 contains 18 residues. The ends lost 1 base at V and 4 bases at J; junction bases unmatched: 13. The CDR3 loop is CASSLLLLGQGTPDTQYF. CDR3 coding DNA: TGTGCCAGCAGCTTGTTACTATTAGGACAGGGGACCCCAGATACGCAGTATTTT.

The V gene is TRBV7-8, the J gene TRBJ2-7; a possible D gene is TRBD2 (5 bases). Germline assignment: CDR1 SGHVS and CDR2 FQNEAQ. The CDR3 runs 14 residues. Trimming took 5 bases from V and 9 from J, leaving 20 bases between them. The DNA of the CDR3 is TGTGCCAGCAGCCCCGGAGTCCCTATAAGCGGGCAGTACTTC. The encoded protein is CASSPGVPISGQYF. Full variable domain (rest looked up from reference TRBV7-8 and TRBJ2-7): GAGVSQSPRYKVAKRGQDVALRCDPISGHVSLFWYQQALGQGPEFLTYFQNEAQLDKSGLPSDRFFAERPEGSVSTLKIQRTQQEDSAVYLCASSPGVPISGQYFGPGTRLTVT.

At least ten counts were recorded for this clone. The chain carries TRBV11-3 and TRBJ2-1, with D possibly matching TRBD2 (6 bases). V lost 2 bases, J lost 9 bases, and 14 bases lay in between. The CDR3 has 14 residues. Germline lookup yields CDR1 SGHNT and CDR2 YENEEA. The CDR3, as DNA: TGTGCCAGCAGCTTAAGGTCGTCGGGGGTTGAGCAGTTCTTC. Translation: CASSLRSSGVEQFF.

This clone was counted at least ten times. J is TRBJ2-7 and V is TRBV7-2, with D possibly being TRBD2 (5 bases). From germline, CDR1 is SGHTA and CDR2 FQGNSA. Trimming shortened V by 6 bases and J by 7 bases, and 16 bases separated the two germline ends. This CDR3 has 13 residues. The DNA for the CDR3 is TGTGCCAGCAGTCCCGTGCAAGAGGGTGAGCAGTACTTC. This gives the protein CASSPVQEGEQYF.

This clone came up many times. The rearrangement uses TRBV4-3 and TRBJ2-7; the match to TRBD1 covers 8 bases. With 2 bases clipped from V and 3 bases from J, the junction kept 6 bases outside the gene matches. Germline V CDR1 and CDR2: LGHNA, YSLEER. CDR3 size: 15 residues. DNA of the CDR3: TGCGCCAGCAGCCAACAGGAAGGACAGGGCTACGAGCAGTACTTC. It is translated as CASSQQEGQGYEQYF.

This clone appeared many times. The rearrangement links TRBV5-4 to TRBJ2-3; 10 bases are a match to TRBD2. V dropped 0 bases and J dropped 3; count of bases not matched to a gene: 4. CDR1 is SGHNT and CDR2 is YYREEE in the germline V gene (reference sequence). This CDR3 contains 16 residues. The CDR3 is CASSLVLAGATDTQYF. CDR3 nucleotides: TGTGCCAGCAGCTTGGTTCTAGCGGGGGCTACAGATACGCAGTATTTT.